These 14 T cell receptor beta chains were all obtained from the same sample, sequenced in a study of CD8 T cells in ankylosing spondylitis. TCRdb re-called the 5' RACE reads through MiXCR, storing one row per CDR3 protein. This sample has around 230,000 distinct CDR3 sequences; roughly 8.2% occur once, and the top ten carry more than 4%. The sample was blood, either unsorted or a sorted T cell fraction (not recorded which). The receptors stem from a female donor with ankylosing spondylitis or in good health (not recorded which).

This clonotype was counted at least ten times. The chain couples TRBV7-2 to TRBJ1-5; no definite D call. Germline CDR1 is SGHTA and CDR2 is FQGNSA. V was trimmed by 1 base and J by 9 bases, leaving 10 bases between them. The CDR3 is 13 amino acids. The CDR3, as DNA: TGTGCCAGCAGCTTAGAGGCCGCTGGGCCCCAGCATTTT. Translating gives CASSLEAAGPQHF.

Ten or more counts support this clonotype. The CDR3 loop reads CASSLTGQGTLYEQYF. For the CDR3, the DNA is TGTGCCAGCAGCTTGACCGGACAGGGGACTCTATACGAGCAGTACTTC. The gene calls are TRBV5-5 and TRBJ2-7, with 9 bases identical to TRBD1. V dropped 1 base and J dropped 4; count of bases not matched to a gene: 9. This CDR3 spans 16 amino acids. Germline lookup yields CDR1 SGHKS and CDR2 YYEKEE (reference sequence).

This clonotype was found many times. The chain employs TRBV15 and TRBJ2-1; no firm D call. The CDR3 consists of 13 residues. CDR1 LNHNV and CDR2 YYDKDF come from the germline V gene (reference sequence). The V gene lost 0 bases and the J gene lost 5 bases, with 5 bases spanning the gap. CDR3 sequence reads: CATSRDHNNEQFF. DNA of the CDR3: TGTGCCACCAGCAGAGACCACAACAATGAGCAGTTCTTC.

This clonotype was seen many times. The CDR3 DNA reads as TGTGCCAGCAGTTCAGGGATCACTGAAGCTTTCTTT. Its protein product is CASSSGITEAFF. V is TRBV6-5 and J is TRBJ1-1; D is perhaps TRBD1 (5 bases). CDR1 MNHEY and CDR2 SVGAGI come from the germline V gene. This CDR3 spans 12 amino acids. V shed 4 bases and J shed 4 bases, with 7 bases lying between them.

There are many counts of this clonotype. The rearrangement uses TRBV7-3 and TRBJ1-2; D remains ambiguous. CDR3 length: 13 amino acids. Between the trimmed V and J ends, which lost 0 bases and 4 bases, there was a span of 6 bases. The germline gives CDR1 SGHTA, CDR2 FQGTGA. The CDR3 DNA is TGTGCCAGCAGCTTAACTGGCTTCTATGGCTACACCTTC. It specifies CASSLTGFYGYTF.

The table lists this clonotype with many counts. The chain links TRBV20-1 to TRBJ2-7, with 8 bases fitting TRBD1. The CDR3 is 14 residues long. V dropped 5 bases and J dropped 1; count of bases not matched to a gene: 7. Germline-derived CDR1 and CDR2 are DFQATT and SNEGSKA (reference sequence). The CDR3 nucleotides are TGCAGTGCTTCCCTGGGGACAGGATCCTACGAGCAGTACTTC. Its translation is CSASLGTGSYEQYF.

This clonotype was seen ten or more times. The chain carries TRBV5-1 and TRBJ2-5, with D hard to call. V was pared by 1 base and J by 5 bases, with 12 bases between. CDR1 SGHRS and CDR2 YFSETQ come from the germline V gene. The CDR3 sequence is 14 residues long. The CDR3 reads CASSLSYGRETQYF. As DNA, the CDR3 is TGCGCCAGCAGCTTGTCGTATGGCAGGGAGACCCAGTACTTC.

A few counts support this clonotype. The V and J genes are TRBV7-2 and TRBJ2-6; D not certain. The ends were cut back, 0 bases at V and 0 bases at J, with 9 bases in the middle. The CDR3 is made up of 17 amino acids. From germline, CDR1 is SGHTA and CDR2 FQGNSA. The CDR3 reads CASSLAPRNSGANVLTF. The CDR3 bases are TGTGCCAGCAGCTTAGCCCCTCGGAACTCTGGGGCCAACGTCCTGACTTTC.

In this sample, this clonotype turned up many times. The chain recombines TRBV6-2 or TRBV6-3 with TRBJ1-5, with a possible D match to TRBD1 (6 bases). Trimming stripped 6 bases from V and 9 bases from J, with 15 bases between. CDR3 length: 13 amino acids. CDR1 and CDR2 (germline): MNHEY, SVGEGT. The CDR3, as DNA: TGTGCCAGCAGCCTAAAGGGGGGCGTGCCCCAGCATTTT. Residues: CASSLKGGVPQHF.

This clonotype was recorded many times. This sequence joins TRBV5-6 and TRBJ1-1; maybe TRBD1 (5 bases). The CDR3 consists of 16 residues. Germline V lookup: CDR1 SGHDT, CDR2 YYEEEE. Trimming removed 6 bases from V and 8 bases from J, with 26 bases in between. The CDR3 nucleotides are TGTGCCAGCACCCCCACCCCCGACCAGGGTTGGCGAGAAGCTTTCTTT. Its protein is CASTPTPDQGWREAFF.

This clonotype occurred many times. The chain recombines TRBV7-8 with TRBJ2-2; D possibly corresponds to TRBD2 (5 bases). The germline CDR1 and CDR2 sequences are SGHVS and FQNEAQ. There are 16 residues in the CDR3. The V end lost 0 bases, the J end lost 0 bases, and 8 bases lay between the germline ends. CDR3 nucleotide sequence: TGTGCCAGCAGCTTAGCTTTAGCGTCGAACACCGGGGAGCTGTTTTTT. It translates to CASSLALASNTGELFF.

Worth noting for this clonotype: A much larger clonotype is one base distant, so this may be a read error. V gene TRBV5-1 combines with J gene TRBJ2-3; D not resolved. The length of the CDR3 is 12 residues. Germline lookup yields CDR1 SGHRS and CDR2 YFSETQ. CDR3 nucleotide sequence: TGCGTCAGCAGCTTGGCAGGTGACTCCCAGTATTTT. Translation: CVSSLAGDSQYF.

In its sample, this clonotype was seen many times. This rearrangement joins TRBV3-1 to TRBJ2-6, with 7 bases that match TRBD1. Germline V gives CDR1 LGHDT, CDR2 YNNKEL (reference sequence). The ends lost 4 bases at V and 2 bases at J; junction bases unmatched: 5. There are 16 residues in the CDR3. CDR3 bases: TGTGCCAGCAGCCGGGACAGTCTAACTGGGGCCAACGTCCTGACTTTC. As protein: CASSRDSLTGANVLTF.

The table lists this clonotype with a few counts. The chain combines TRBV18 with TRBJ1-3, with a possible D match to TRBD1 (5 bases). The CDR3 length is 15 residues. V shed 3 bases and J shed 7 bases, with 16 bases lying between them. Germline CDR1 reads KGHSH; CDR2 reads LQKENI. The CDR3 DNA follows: TGTGCCAGCTCACCTACGGGGGTTCCAATTAACACCATATATTTT. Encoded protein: CASSPTGVPINTIYF.